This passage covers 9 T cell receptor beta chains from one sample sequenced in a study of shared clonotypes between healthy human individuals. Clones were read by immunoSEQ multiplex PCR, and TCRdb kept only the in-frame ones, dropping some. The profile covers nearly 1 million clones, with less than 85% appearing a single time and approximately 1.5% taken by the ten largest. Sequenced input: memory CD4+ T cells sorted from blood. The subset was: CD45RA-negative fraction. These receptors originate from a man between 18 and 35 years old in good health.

CDR3 coding DNA: TGCAGCGCTACAACTGCGGGACAGGCTGACGAGACCCAGTACTTC. Translated: CSATTAGQADETQYF. The chain recombines TRBV29-1 with TRBJ2-5; 8 nucleotides line up with TRBD1. Germline assignment: CDR1 SQVTM and CDR2 ANQGSEA. The CDR3 covers 15 residues. V lost 7 bases to trimming and J lost 5 bases; unmatched junction nucleotides: 15.

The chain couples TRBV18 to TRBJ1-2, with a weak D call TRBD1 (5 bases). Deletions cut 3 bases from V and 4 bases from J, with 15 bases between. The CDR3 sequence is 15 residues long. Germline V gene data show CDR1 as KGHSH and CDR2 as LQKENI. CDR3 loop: CASSPATALLYGYTF. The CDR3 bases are TGTGCCAGCTCACCGGCGACAGCTCTGCTCTATGGCTACACCTTC.

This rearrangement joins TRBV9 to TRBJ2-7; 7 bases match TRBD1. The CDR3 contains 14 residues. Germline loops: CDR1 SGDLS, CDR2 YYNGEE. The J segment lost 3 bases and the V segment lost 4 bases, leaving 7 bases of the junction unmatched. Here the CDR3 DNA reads TGTGCCAGCAGCCCCGACAGGGAATACTACGAGCAGTACTTC. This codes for CASSPDREYYEQYF.

The CDR3, as DNA: TGTGCCACCAGCAGCCCGGAGGGGGGTATTTTCTACGAGCAGTACTTC. It specifies CATSSPEGGIFYEQYF. The J gene is TRBJ2-7, the V gene TRBV15, with D perhaps assigned TRBD1 or TRBD2 (6 bases each). Per the germline V gene, CDR1 is LNHNV and CDR2 is YYDKDF (reference sequence). There are 16 residues in the CDR3. V lost 3 bases, J lost 3 bases, and 18 bases lay in between.

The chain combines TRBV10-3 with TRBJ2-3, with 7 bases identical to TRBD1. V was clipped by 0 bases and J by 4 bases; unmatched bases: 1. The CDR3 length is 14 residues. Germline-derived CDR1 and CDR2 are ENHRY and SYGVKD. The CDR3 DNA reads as TGTGCCATCAGTGAGTCGACAGGGCCAGATACGCAGTATTTT. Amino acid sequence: CAISESTGPDTQYF.

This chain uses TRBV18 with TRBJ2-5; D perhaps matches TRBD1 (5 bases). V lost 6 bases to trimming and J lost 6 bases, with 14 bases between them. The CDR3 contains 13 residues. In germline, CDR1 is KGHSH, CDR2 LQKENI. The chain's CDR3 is CASSPDSSKTQYF. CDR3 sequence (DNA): TGTGCCAGCTCTCCCGACAGTAGTAAGACCCAGTACTTC.

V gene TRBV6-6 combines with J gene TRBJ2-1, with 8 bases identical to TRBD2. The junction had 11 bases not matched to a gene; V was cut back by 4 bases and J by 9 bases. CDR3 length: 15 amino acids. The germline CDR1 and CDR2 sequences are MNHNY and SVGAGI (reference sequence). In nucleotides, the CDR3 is TGTGCCAGCAGTTCGGGGGGGTCGGGGAGCAGTGAGCAGTTCTTC. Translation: CASSSGGSGSSEQFF.

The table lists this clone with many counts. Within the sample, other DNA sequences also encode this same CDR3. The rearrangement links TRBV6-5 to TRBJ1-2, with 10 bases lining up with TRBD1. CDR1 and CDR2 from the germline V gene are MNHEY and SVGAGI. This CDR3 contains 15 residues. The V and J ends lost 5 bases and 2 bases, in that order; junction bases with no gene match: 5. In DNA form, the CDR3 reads TGTGCCAGCAGTACACCGGGACAGGGGAACTATGGCTACACCTTC. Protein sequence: CASSTPGQGNYGYTF.

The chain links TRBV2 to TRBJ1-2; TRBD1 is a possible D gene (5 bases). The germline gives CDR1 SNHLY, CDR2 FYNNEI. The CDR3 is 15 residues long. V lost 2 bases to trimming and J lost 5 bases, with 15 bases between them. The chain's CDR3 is CASSEREGARYGYTF. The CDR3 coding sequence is TGTGCCAGCAGTGAACGGGAAGGGGCTCGGTATGGCTACACCTTC.